Shown below are 25 T cell receptor beta chains from a single sample sequenced in a study of PD-L1 blockade in urothelial cancer. Sequenced by immunoSEQ multiplex PCR; TCRdb stores in-frame clones only, minus some. Among over 100,000 clones listed, around 93% were seen once. Time point described: peripheral blood 6 weeks after treatment start. Sequenced here: PBMCs, sampled around atezolizumab (anti-PD-L1) treatment. The receptors here all came from a man between 60 and 75 years old with urothelial cancer.

The chain joins TRBV15 to TRBJ1-5, with 8 positions matching TRBD1. Germline assignment: CDR1 LNHNV and CDR2 YYDKDF (reference sequence). The CDR3 sequence is 14 residues long. Unmatched junction bases numbered 8, after V lost 4 bases and J lost 9 bases. This CDR3 reads CATSINDRGRPQHF. Here the CDR3 DNA reads TGTGCCACCAGCATAAACGACAGGGGCAGGCCCCAGCATTTT.

This clone has a handful of counts. V gene TRBV19 combines with J gene TRBJ1-5, with 8 positions matching TRBD1. This CDR3 spans 16 amino acids. Per the germline V gene, CDR1 is LNHDA and CDR2 is SQIVND (reference sequence). V shed 9 bases, J shed 0 bases, and the junction held 10 bases outside the gene matches. The CDR3 DNA reads TGTGCCAGCAAGCCTTACACAGGGGGTAGCAATCAGCCCCAGCATTTT. Translated: CASKPYTGGSNQPQHF.

The CDR3 bases are TGCGCCAGCGCGGGACTAGCGAATGGAGAGACCCAGTACTTC. Its protein product is CASAGLANGETQYF. The chain couples TRBV5-1 to TRBJ2-5; 10 bases line up with TRBD2. Germline V gene lookup returns CDR1 SGHRS and CDR2 YFSETQ. This CDR3 contains 14 residues. The V gene end was trimmed by 7 bases and the J gene end by 4 bases; junction bases not matched to a gene: 7.

The genes are TRBV6-5 and TRBJ1-2; TRBD1 matches 7 bases. The trim removed 2 bases at V and 4 bases at J, leaving 4 bases unmatched. Germline values: CDR1 MNHEY, CDR2 SVGAGI. The CDR3 covers 14 residues. The CDR3 sequence is CASSYLAGGYGYTF. As DNA, the CDR3 is TGTGCCAGCAGTTACCTGGCAGGGGGCTATGGCTACACCTTC.

This CDR3 reads CASRSWGVGSSTEAFF. The DNA for the CDR3 is TGTGCCAGCAGATCCTGGGGGGTGGGATCTAGTACTGAAGCTTTCTTT. J is TRBJ1-1 and V is TRBV28; the D gene is possibly TRBD1 (5 bases). The CDR3 loop spans 16 amino acids. V gave up 6 bases and J gave up 5 bases, with 22 bases separating them. Looked up from germline, CDR1 is MDHEN and CDR2 is SYDVKM. Complete variable domain (other parts from reference TRBV28 and TRBJ1-1): DVKVTQSSRYLVKRTGEKVFLECVQDMDHENMFWYRQDPGLGLRLIYFSYDVKMKEKGDIPEGYSVSREKKERFSLILESASTNQTSMYLCASRSWGVGSSTEAFFGQGTRLTVV.

Of note for this clone: This same CDR3 is encoded by further DNA sequences in the sample. The chain recombines TRBV5-6 with TRBJ2-3; unclear D gene. The V gene lost 2 bases and the J gene lost 4 bases, with 5 bases spanning the gap. The V gene's germline CDR1 is SGHDT and CDR2 YYEEEE. The CDR3 extends over 12 amino acids. CDR3 bases: TGTGCCAGCAGCTTAGTAGCAGATACGCAGTATTTT. Translating gives CASSLVADTQYF.

The chain links TRBV19 to TRBJ2-3; TRBD2 matches 15 bases. V lost 6 bases, J lost 3 bases, and 4 bases stayed unmatched. There are 16 residues in the CDR3. Germline lookup yields CDR1 LNHDA and CDR2 SQIVND (reference sequence). The CDR3 sequence: CASSRGLAGGTDTQYF. CDR3 nucleotide sequence: TGTGCCAGTAGCAGAGGACTAGCGGGAGGGACAGATACGCAGTATTTT.

This chain uses TRBV29-1 with TRBJ2-7; 8 nucleotides line up with TRBD1. There are 12 residues in the CDR3. Trimming took 7 bases from V and 2 from J; bases not matched to a gene: 4. The germline V gene has CDR1 SQVTM and CDR2 ANQGSEA. The CDR3: CSAGQVTYEQYF. The CDR3 DNA reads as TGCAGCGCGGGACAGGTGACCTACGAGCAGTACTTC.

The chain uses TRBV19 and TRBJ2-1, with 13 positions matching TRBD2. The CDR3 sequence is 15 residues long. J gave up 9 bases and V 4 bases, and 6 bases lay outside the gene matches. Germline-derived CDR1 and CDR2 are LNHDA and SQIVND (reference sequence). In DNA form, the CDR3 reads TGTGCCAGTAGTAGGACTAGCGGGGGCTCAGGTGAGCAGTTCTTC. Residues: CASSRTSGGSGEQFF.

This rearrangement joins TRBV15 to TRBJ2-2, with a weak D call TRBD2 (6 bases). This CDR3 is built from 15 residues. Germline CDR1 is LNHNV and CDR2 is YYDKDF (reference sequence). The V gene lost 0 bases and the J gene lost 5 bases, with 10 bases spanning the gap. The CDR3: CATSREAGRTGELFF. CDR3 DNA: TGTGCCACCAGCAGAGAGGCAGGGAGGACCGGGGAGCTGTTTTTT.

The sample holds one count of this clone. The rearrangement links TRBV10-3 to TRBJ2-3, with TRBD2 matching 8 bases. CDR3 length equals 13 residues. V dropped 8 bases and J dropped 1; count of bases not matched to a gene: 2. Germline lookup yields CDR1 ENHRY and CDR2 SYGVKD. CDR3 in amino acids: CAIQTSGTDTQYF. As DNA, the CDR3 is TGTGCCATCCAGACTAGCGGCACAGATACGCAGTATTTT.

The chain carries TRBV19 and TRBJ2-6, with TRBD1 as a possible D gene (6 bases). Per germline, CDR1 LNHDA and CDR2 SQIVND (reference sequence). V lost 5 bases, J lost 4 bases, and 12 bases lay in between. This CDR3 contains 15 residues. The DNA of the CDR3 is TGTGCCAGTAGTTATTCAGGGGTCGGGGCCAACGTCCTGACTTTC. Its protein is CASSYSGVGANVLTF.

V gene TRBV28 combines with J gene TRBJ1-2; D not certain. CDR3 length: 15 amino acids. Germline V CDR1 and CDR2: MDHEN, SYDVKM. V lost 4 bases to trimming and J lost 4 bases, with 16 bases between them. DNA for the CDR3: TGTGCCAGCAGTTCCCGCCGACGGAGCATCTATGGCTACACCTTC. Its protein product is CASSSRRRSIYGYTF.

V usage is TRBV6-6 and J usage is TRBJ2-2; 7 bases match TRBD1. Germline values: CDR1 MNHNY, CDR2 SVGAGI (reference sequence). The V segment lost 7 bases and the J segment 0 bases; nucleotides outside the gene matches: 5. The CDR3 loop spans 15 amino acids. In DNA form, the CDR3 reads TGTGCCAGCAAACCGGGACAGACGAACACCGGGGAGCTGTTTTTT. The encoded protein is CASKPGQTNTGELFF.

The chain couples TRBV7-3 to TRBJ2-3; 12 bases agree with TRBD2. CDR3 length equals 17 residues. The germline V gene encodes CDR1 SGHTA and CDR2 FQGTGA. The V and J ends lost 5 bases and 5 bases, in that order; junction bases with no gene match: 11. The CDR3 region has the DNA TGTGCCAGCAGCCTCACCCCCCCTAGCGGGGGGGAAGATACGCAGTATTTT. Protein: CASSLTPPSGGEDTQYF.

V gene TRBV15 combines with J gene TRBJ2-7, with 8 bases matching TRBD1. The CDR3 has 15 amino acids. CDR1 LNHNV and CDR2 YYDKDF come from the germline V gene (reference sequence). The V gene end was trimmed by 0 bases and the J gene end by 4 bases; junction bases not matched to a gene: 5. The CDR3 sequence: CATSRERTGYYEQYF. CDR3 nucleotides: TGTGCCACCAGCAGAGAAAGGACAGGGTATTACGAGCAGTACTTC.

This rearrangement joins TRBV28 to TRBJ2-7, with TRBD1 as a possible D gene (5 bases). The CDR3 loop spans 14 amino acids. CDR1 is MDHEN and CDR2 is SYDVKM in the germline V gene. The V end lost 5 bases, the J end lost 3 bases, and 14 bases lay between the germline ends. In nucleotides, the CDR3 is TGTGCCAGCAGTCTGGACACCCGAGACTACGAGCAGTACTTC. It yields the protein CASSLDTRDYEQYF.

The chain combines TRBV5-4 with TRBJ2-7; D is perhaps TRBD2 (8 bases). V lost 3 bases, J lost 2 bases, and 18 bases lay in between. This CDR3 region has 16 residues. The V gene's germline CDR1 is SGHNT and CDR2 YYREEE (reference sequence). CDR3 DNA sequence: TGTGCCAGCAGCTCGGGAGGGGGCGTAGGGACCTACGAGCAGTACTTC. This translates into CASSSGGGVGTYEQYF.

The chain recombines TRBV7-2 with TRBJ2-5; D perhaps matches TRBD2 (7 bases). CDR1 is SGHTA, CDR2 FQGNSA, per germline. Trimming took off 5 bases at V and 5 bases at J, with 21 bases between the two ends. The CDR3 has 16 amino acids. This CDR3 reads CASSPSRWGGRETQYF. The CDR3 DNA is TGTGCCAGCAGCCCCTCCCGATGGGGGGGCCGCGAGACCCAGTACTTC.

As for this clone: Compared with germline, one end of the junction differs, possibly owing to a read error. The V gene is TRBV4-1, the J gene TRBJ2-7; 7 nucleotides agree with TRBD1. The CDR3 is 15 residues long. Per the germline V gene, CDR1 is MGHRA and CDR2 is YSYEKL. The CDR3 loop is CASSPGTASSYEKYF. The CDR3 nucleotides read TGCGCCAGCAGCCCCGGGACAGCCTCTTCCTACGAGAAGTACTTC.

The rearrangement joins TRBV7-2 to TRBJ2-5; 13 bases line up with TRBD2. Trimming cost V 5 bases and J 1 base; bases outside gene matches: 1. The CDR3 is made up of 15 amino acids. CDR1 and CDR2 (germline): SGHTA, FQGNSA. The CDR3 DNA follows: TGTGCCAGCAGCGGGACTAGCGGGACCCAAGAGACCCAGTACTTC. Translation: CASSGTSGTQETQYF.

This chain links TRBV7-8 with TRBJ2-5; D perhaps matches TRBD2 (6 bases). Trimming removed 8 bases from V and 1 base from J, with 17 bases in between. Germline CDR1 is SGHVS and CDR2 is FQNEAQ. CDR3 length: 15 amino acids. In DNA form, the CDR3 reads TGTGCCAGCGGCCTCACGGGACTCCTCCAAGAGACCCAGTACTTC. Translating it yields CASGLTGLLQETQYF.

The V gene is TRBV5-8, the J gene TRBJ2-7, with D possibly matching TRBD1 (5 bases). The CDR3 consists of 14 residues. CDR1 and CDR2 from the germline V gene are SGHTS and YDEGEE. The V end was cut by 4 bases, the J end by 0 bases, with 11 bases between. CDR3 amino acids: CASSQTGASYEQYF. In nucleotides, the CDR3 is TGTGCCAGCAGCCAAACAGGTGCCTCCTACGAGCAGTACTTC.

The CDR3 sequence is CASSPYPKTSGQYTGELFF. Written as DNA, the CDR3 is TGTGCCAGCAGCCCCTACCCCAAGACTAGCGGGCAGTACACCGGGGAGCTGTTTTTT. V and J are TRBV28 and TRBJ2-2, with 10 bases identical to TRBD2. The J segment lost 3 bases and the V segment lost 6 bases, leaving 16 bases of the junction unmatched. The CDR3 has 19 amino acids. Looked up from germline, CDR1 is MDHEN and CDR2 is SYDVKM. The full variable domain, rest sourced from reference TRBV28 and TRBJ2-2, is DVKVTQSSRYLVKRTGEKVFLECVQDMDHENMFWYRQDPGLGLRLIYFSYDVKMKEKGDIPEGYSVSREKKERFSLILESASTNQTSMYLCASSPYPKTSGQYTGELFFGEGSRLTVL.

CDR3 DNA: TGTGCCAGCAGCATAGGTGGGCCCGACTATGGCTACACCTTC. It encodes CASSIGGPDYGYTF. The V call is TRBV7-2, the J call TRBJ1-2; D ambiguous. CDR3 length: 14 residues. V was shortened by 5 bases and J by 3 bases, with 13 bases between the two germline ends. Germline V lookup: CDR1 SGHTA, CDR2 FQGNSA.